This is a list of T cell receptor beta chains from one sample in a study of response to subunit inactivated influenza vaccine. MiXCR, run by TCRdb on the RT-PCR reads, gives a single entry per CDR3 protein. The table has about 520,000 distinct CDR3 sequences, roughly 27% seen once; the top ten hold 1.9%. The sample was CD4+ T cells sorted from PBMCs, taken 5 days after vaccination. These receptors were obtained from a man aged 45 to 65 who received an inactivated influenza vaccine. CDR3s include the opening cysteine and the closing phenylalanine or tryptophan. A row's size may be missing; if present it is once, few, many or a size class.

CDR3: CSARDRALAGHLDEQFF
size: few
J: TRBJ2-1
V: TRBV20-1

CDR3: CASSVKGLNRYNEQFF
size: NA
J: TRBJ2-1
V: TRBV28

CDR3: CASSLQGTLNEKLFF
size: NA
J: TRBJ1-4
V: TRBV12-3/TRBV12-4

CDR3: CASSLGGVPPTDTQYF
size: NA
J: TRBJ2-3
V: TRBV7-9

CDR3: CSAGGSGRASSDYEQYF
size: few
J: TRBJ2-7
V: TRBV20-1

CDR3: CASTLTGYEQYF
size: NA
J: TRBJ2-7
V: TRBV12-3/TRBV12-4

CDR3: CASSLGPLAGSPYEQYF
size: NA
J: TRBJ2-7
V: TRBV12-3/TRBV12-4

CDR3: CATSRPGGDTQYF
size: many
J: TRBJ2-3
V: TRBV15

CDR3: CASSYAGGPAIEQYF
size: few
J: TRBJ2-7
V: TRBV6-5

CDR3: CASSLAGTDYGYTF
size: NA
J: TRBJ1-2
V: TRBV5-1

CDR3: CASTKDVQETQYF
size: NA
J: TRBJ2-5
V: TRBV7-9

CDR3: CASSVEVAAYTGELFF
size: NA
J: TRBJ2-2
V: TRBV9

CDR3: CASSYYPSSTDTQYF
size: NA
J: TRBJ2-3
V: TRBV6-5